This TCR beta chain was identified during a study of T cell changes during pregnancy in multiple sclerosis. Assay used: immunoSEQ multiplex PCR; TCRdb lists only in-frame clones, some missing. Of approximately 21,000 clones in the sample, about nine tenths were seen once. CDR1 and CDR2 (germline): SGDLS, YYNGEE. Trimming removed 4 bases from V and 6 bases from J; junction bases left unmatched: 12. The CDR3 is 16 residues long. This clonotype originated in a female donor in good health, enrolled as a control in a pregnancy study. The source was CD8+ T cells from peripheral blood mononuclear cells, collected after pregnancy. V is TRBV9 and J is TRBJ1-2; TRBD1 aligns across 10 bases. The CDR3 loop reads CASSPDTLGTGDGYTF. DNA of the CDR3: TGTGCCAGCAGCCCCGATACACTCGGGACAGGGGATGGCTACACCTTC. Based on the CDR3 plus reference TRBV9 and TRBJ1-2, the full variable domain is DSGVTQTPKHLITATGQRVTLRCSPRSGDLSVYWYQQSLDQGLQFLIQYYNGEERAKGNILERFSAQQFPDLHSELNLSSLELGDSALYFCASSPDTLGTGDGYTFGSGTRLTVV.